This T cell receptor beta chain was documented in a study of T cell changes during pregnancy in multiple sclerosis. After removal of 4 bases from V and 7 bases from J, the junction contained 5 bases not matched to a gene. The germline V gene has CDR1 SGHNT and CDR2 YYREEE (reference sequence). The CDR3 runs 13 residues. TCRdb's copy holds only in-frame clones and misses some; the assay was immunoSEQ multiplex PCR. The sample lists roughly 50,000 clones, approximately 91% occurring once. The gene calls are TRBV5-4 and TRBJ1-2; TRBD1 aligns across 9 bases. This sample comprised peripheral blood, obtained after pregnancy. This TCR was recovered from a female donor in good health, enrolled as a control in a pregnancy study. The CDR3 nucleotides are TGTGCCAGCAGCCCGGGGACAGGGAGTGGCTACACCTTC. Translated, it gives CASSPGTGSGYTF.